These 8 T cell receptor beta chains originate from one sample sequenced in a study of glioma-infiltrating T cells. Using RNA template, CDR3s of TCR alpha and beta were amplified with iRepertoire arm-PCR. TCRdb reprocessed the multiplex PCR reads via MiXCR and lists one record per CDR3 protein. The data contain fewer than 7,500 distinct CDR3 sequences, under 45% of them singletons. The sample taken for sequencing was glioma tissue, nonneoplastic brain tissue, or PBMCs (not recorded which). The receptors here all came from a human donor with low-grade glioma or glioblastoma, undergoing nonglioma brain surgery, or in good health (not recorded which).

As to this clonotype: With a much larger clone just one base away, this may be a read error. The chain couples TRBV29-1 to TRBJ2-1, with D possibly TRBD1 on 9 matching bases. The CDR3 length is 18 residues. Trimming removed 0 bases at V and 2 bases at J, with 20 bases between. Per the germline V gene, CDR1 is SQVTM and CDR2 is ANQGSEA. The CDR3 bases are TGCAGCGTTGAAGATCATCTTAGCGGGACAGGGACCTACAATGAGCAGTTCTTC. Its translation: CSVEDHLSGTGTYNEQFF.

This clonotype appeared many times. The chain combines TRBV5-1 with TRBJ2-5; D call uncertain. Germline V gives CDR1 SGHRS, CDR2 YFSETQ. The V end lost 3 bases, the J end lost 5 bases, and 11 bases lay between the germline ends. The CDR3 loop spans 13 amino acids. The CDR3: CASSSRMGETQYF. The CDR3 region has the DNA TGCGCCAGCAGCTCTCGTATGGGGGAGACCCAGTACTTC. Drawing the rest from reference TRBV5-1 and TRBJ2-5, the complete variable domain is KAGVTQTPRYLIKTRGQQVTLSCSPISGHRSVSWYQQTPGQGLQFLFEYFSETQRNKGNFPGRFSGRQFSNSRSEMNVSTLELGDSALYLCASSSRMGETQYFGPGTRLLVL.

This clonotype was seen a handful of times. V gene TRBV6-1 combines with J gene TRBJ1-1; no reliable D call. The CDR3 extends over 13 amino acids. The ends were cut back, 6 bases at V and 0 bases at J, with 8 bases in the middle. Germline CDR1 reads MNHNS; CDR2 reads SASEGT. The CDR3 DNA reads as TGTGCCAGCAGCTTATTCATGAACACTGAAGCTTTCTTT. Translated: CASSLFMNTEAFF.

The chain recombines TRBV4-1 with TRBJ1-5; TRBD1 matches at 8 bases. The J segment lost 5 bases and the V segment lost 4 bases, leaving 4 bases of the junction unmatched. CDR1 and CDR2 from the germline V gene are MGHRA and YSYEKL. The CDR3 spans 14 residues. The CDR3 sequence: CASSRKQGDQPQHF. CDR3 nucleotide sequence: TGCGCCAGCAGCCGGAAACAGGGGGATCAGCCCCAGCATTTT.

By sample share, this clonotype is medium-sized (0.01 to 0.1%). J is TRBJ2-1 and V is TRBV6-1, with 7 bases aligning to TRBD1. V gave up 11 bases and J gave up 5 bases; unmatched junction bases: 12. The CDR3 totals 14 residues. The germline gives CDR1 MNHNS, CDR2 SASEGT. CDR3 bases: TGTGCCGGAAAGAGACAGGGTGAGGACAATGAGCAGTTCTTC. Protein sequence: CAGKRQGEDNEQFF.

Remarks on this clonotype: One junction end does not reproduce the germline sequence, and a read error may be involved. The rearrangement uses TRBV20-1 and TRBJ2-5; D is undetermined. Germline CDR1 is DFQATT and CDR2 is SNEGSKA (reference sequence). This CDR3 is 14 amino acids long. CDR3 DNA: TGCAGTGCCAGAGATGCCGCTTTCGAAGAGGCCCAGTACTTC. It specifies CSARDAAFEEAQYF.

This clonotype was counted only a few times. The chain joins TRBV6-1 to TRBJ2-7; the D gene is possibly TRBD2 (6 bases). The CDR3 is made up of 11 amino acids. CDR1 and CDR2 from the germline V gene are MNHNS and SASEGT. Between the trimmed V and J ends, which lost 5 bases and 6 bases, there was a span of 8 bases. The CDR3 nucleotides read TGTGCCAGCAGTTCGGGGGTCGAGCAGTACTTC. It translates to CASSSGVEQYF.

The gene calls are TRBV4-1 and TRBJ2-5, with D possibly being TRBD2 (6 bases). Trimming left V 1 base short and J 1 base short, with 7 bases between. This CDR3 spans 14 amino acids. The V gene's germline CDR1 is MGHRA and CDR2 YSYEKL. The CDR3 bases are TGCGCCAGCAGCCAAGCGACTAGCCAAGAGACCCAGTACTTC. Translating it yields CASSQATSQETQYF.